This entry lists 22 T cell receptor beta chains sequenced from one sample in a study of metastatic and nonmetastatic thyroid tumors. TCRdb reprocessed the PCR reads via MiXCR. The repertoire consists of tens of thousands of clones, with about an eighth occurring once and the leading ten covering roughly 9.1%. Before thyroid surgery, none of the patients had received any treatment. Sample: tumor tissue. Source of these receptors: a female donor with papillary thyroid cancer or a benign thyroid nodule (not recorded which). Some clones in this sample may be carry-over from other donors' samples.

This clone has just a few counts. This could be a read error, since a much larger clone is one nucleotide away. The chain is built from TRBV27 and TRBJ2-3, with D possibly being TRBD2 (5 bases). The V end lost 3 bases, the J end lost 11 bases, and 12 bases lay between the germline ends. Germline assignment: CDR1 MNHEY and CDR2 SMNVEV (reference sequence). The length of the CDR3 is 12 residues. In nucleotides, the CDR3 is TGTGCCAGCAGTTTCGGGGTGGGTAAGCAGTATTTT. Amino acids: CASSFGVGKQYF.

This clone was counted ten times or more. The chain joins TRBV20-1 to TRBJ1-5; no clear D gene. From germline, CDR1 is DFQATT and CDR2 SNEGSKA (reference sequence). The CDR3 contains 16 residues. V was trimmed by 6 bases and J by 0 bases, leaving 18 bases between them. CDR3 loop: CSASLPETYSNQPQHF. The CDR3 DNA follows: TGCAGTGCCTCCCTTCCGGAGACATATAGCAATCAGCCCCAGCATTTT.

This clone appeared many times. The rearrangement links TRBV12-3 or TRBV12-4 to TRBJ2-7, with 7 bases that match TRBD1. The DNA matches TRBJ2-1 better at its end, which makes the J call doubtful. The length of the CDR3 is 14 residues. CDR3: CASSADRAAYEQFF. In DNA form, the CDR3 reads TGTGCCAGCAGCGCCGACAGGGCGGCCTACGAGCAGTTCTTC.

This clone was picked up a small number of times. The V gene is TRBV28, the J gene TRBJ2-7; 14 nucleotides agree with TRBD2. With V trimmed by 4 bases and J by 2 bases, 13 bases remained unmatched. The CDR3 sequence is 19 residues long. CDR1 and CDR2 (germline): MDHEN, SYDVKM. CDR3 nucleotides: TGTGCCAGCAGTTACCGGACTAGCGGGAGGTCCCGCTGGCCCTACGAGCAGTACTTC. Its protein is CASSYRTSGRSRWPYEQYF.

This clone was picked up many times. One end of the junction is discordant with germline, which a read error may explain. CDR3 nucleotides: TGTGCCAGCAGCACCAGACAGGGCGATAAGAACCCTGAAGCTTTCTTT. Translated, it gives CASSTRQGDKNPEAFF. The genes are TRBV9 and TRBJ1-1, with 7 bases lining up with TRBD1. The CDR3 consists of 16 residues. Germline V lookup: CDR1 SGDLS, CDR2 YYNGEE.

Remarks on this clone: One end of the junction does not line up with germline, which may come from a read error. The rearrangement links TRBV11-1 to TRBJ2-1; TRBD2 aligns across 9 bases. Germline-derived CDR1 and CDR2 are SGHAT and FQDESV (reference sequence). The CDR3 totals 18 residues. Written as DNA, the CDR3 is TGTGCCAGCATCTTAAGGATGGGGTTTAGCGGGAGCATCCGTGAGCAGTTCTTC. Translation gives CASILRMGFSGSIREQFF.

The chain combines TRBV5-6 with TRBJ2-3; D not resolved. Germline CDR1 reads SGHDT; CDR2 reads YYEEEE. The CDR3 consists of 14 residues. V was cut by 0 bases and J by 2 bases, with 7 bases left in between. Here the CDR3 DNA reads TGTGCCAGCAGCTTGGGGGGATACACAGATACGCAGTATTTT. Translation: CASSLGGYTDTQYF.

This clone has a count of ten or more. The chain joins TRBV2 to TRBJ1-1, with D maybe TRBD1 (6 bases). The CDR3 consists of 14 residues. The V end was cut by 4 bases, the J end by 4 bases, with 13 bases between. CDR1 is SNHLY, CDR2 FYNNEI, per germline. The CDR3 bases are TGTGCCAGCAGTGTGGCGAGGGGGGGCACTGAAGCTTTCTTT. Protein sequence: CASSVARGGTEAFF.

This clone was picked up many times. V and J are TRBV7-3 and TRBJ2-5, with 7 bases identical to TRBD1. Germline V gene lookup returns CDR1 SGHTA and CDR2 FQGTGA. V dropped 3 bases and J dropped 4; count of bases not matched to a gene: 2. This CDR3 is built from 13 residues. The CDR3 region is CASSFYRGETQYF. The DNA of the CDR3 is TGTGCCAGCAGCTTCTACAGGGGAGAGACCCAGTACTTC. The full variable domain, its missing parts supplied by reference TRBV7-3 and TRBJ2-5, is GAGVSQTPSNKVTEKGKYVELRCDPISGHTALYWYRQSLGQGPEFLIYFQGTGAADDSGLPNDRFFAVRPEGSVSTLKIQRTERGDSAVYLCASSFYRGETQYFGPGTRLLVL.

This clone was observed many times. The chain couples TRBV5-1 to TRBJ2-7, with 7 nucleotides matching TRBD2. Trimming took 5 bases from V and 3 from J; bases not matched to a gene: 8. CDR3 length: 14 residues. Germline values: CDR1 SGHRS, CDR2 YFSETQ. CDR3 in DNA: TGCGCCAGCAGATCCTACCTAGCGGACTACGAGCAGTACTTC. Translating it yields CASRSYLADYEQYF. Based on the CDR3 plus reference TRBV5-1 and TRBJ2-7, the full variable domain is KAGVTQTPRYLIKTRGQQVTLSCSPISGHRSVSWYQQTPGQGLQFLFEYFSETQRNKGNFPGRFSGRQFSNSRSEMNVSTLELGDSALYLCASRSYLADYEQYFGPGTRLTVT.

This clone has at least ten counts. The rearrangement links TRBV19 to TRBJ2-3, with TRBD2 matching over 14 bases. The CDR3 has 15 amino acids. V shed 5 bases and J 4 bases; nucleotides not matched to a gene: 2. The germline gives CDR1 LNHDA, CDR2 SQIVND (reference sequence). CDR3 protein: CASSLGLAGADTQYF. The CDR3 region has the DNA TGTGCCAGTAGTCTGGGACTAGCGGGAGCAGATACGCAGTATTTT.

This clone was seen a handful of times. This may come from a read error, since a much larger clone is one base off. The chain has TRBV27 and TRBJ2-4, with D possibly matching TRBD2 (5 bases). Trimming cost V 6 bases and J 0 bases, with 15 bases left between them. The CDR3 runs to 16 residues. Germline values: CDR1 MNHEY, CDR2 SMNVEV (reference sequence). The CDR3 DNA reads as TGTGCCAGCAGCCGGACCACGGGGTTAGCCAAAAACATTCAGTACTTC. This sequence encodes CASSRTTGLAKNIQYF.

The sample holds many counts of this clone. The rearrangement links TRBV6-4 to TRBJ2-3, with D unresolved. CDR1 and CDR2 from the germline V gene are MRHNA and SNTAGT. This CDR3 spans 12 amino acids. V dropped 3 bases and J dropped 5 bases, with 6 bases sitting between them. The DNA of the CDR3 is TGTGCCAGCAGTGAATCGGGAGATACGCAGTATTTT. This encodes CASSESGDTQYF.

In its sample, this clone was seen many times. In DNA form, the CDR3 reads TGTGCCATCAGGAGACAGGGGCCGAACACTGAAGCTTTCTTT. This codes for CAIRRQGPNTEAFF. The chain carries TRBV10-3 and TRBJ1-1; TRBD1 matches at 8 bases. The CDR3 consists of 14 residues. CDR1 ENHRY and CDR2 SYGVKD come from the germline V gene. Losses at the gene ends were 6 bases for V and 1 base for J; bases not matched to a gene: 4.

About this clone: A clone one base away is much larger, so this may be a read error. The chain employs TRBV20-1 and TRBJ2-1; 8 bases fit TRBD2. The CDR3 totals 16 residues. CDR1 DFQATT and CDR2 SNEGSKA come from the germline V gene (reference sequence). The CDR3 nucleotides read TGCAGTGCTAGACTTCGGGGAGTAGCGGGAATTTATGAGCGGTTCTTC. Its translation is CSARLRGVAGIYERFF.

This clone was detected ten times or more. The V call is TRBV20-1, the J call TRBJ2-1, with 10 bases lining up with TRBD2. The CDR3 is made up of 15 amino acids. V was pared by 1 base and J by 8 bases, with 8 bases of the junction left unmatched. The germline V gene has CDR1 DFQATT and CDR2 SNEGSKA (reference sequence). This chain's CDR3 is CSARGKSGRADEQFF. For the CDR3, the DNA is TGCAGTGCTAGAGGGAAGAGCGGGAGGGCCGATGAGCAGTTCTTC.

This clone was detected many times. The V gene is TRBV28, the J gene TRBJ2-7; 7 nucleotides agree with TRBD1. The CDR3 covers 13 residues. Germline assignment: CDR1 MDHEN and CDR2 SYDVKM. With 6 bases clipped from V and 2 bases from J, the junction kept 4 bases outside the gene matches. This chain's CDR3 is CASRYRGPYEQYF. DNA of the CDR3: TGTGCCAGCAGATACAGGGGCCCCTACGAGCAGTACTTC.

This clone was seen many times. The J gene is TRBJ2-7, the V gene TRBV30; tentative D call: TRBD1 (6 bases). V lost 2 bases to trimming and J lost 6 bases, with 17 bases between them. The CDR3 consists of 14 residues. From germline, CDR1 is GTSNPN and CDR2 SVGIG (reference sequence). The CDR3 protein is CAWSLGQGLTEQYF. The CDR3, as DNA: TGTGCCTGGAGTCTGGGGCAGGGGCTTACCGAGCAGTACTTC.

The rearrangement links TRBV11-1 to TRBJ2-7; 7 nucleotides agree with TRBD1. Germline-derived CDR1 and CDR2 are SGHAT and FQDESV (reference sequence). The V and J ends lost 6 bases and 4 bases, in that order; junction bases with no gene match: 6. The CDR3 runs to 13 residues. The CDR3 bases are TGTGCCAGCAGTCCCGGGACAGCTTACGAGCAGTACTTC. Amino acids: CASSPGTAYEQYF. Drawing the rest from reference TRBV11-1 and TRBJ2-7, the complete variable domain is EAEVAQSPRYKITEKSQAVAFWCDPISGHATLYWYRQILGQGPELLVQFQDESVVDDSQLPKDRFSAERLKGVDSTLKIQPAELGDSAMYLCASSPGTAYEQYFGPGTRLTVT.

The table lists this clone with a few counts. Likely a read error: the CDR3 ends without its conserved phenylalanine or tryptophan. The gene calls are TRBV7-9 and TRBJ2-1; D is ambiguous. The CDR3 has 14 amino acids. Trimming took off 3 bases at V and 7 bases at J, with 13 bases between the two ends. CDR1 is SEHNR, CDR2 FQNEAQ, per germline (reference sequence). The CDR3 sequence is CASSLYKEENEQFS. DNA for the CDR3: TGTGCCAGCAGCTTGTATAAAGAGGAAAATGAGCAGTTCTCC.

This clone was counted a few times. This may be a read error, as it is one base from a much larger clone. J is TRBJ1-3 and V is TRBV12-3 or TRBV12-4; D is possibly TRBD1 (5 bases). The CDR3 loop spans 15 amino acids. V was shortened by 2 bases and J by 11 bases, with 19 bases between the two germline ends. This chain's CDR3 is CASSLPAQGLLAIYF. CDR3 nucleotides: TGTGCCAGCAGTTTACCGGCGCAGGGCCTGTTGGCCATATATTTT.

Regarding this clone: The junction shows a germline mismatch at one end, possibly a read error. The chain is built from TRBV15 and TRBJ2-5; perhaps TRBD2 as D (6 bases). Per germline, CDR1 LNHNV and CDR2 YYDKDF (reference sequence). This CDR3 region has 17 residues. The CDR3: CATSRIGGRGVEETKYF. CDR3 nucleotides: TGTGCCACCAGCAGAATCGGGGGAAGAGGGGTCGAGGAGACCAAGTACTTC.